A few counts support the clone carrying this T cell receptor (beta chain). Its antigen is currently unknown. The time point denotes: patch test 3, about 24 weeks after DPC sensitization. The treatment: therapeutic diphenylcyclopropenone sensitization with weekly scalp DPC. These data belong to a study of human T cells and chemical hapten exposure. Study-level background: 2% DPC was applied to roughly 2 cm by roughly 2 cm of upper inner arm skin for sensitization. Mainly, slight library volume differences in the pool made TCR yields vary.

Broader study findings: Among expanded TCRs, significantly more large CDR3 similarity clusters formed than among controls.

Via MiXCR, TCRdb re-called the RACE reads, giving one row per CDR3 protein. The sample contains about 190,000 distinct CDR3 sequences, approximately 26% of which appear only once. Sample: whole blood, taken in connection with sensitization to the hapten diphenylcyclopropenone (DPC). This sequence was found in a woman in her 40s with alopecia areata. Some clones in this sample may be carry-over from other donors' samples.

The CDR3 bases are TGTGCCAGCAGCTCTGGAGGGAGCAATCAGCCCCAGCATTTT. Its protein is CASSSGGSNQPQHF. J is TRBJ1-5 and V is TRBV5-4; D remains unclear. The CDR3 sequence is 14 residues long. V shed 3 bases and J shed 1 base, with 8 bases lying between them. Per germline, CDR1 SGHNT and CDR2 YYREEE (reference sequence).